This TCR beta chain was recorded in a study of radiotherapy plus CTLA-4 blockade in lung cancer. The overall study: An objective response was seen in 15% to 20% of patients, and disease control in 25% to 40%.

CTLA-4 blockade with ipilimumab, together with focal radiation, was given to patients with chemo-refractory metastatic non-small-cell lung cancer. Only in-frame clones appear in the TCRdb table, and some are missing; sequencing was by immunoSEQ multiplex PCR. The data contain tens of thousands of clones, roughly 63% of them seen just once; the ten biggest clones take up 15% to 20%. CDR1 and CDR2 (germline): SGHNT, YYREEE (reference sequence). The CDR3 consists of 15 residues. Trimming took 1 base from V and 8 from J; bases not matched to a gene: 8. On this clone itself: The antigen is undetermined.

Study results and limitations: TCR clones originating in tumors grew in number in blood after radiotherapy plus ipilimumab.

The chain combines TRBV5-4 with TRBJ1-2; the match to TRBD1 covers 10 bases. The receptor's source is a human donor with non-small cell lung cancer who had a partial response to radiotherapy plus ipilimumab. The sequenced sample was peripheral blood, obtained from a patient treated with radiotherapy plus ipilimumab. The CDR3 sequence is CASSLRTGGIYGYTF. The CDR3 DNA reads as TGTGCCAGCAGCTTGCGGACAGGGGGGATCTACGGCTACACCTTC.